This T cell receptor (beta chain) was observed in a study of T-cell memory formation after mild COVID-19. TCRdb reprocessed the 5' RACE reads with MiXCR, giving one entry per CDR3 protein. The sample lists 340,000 or so distinct CDR3 sequences; 13% were seen once. In germline, CDR1 is GTSNPN, CDR2 SVGIG (reference sequence). The CDR3 has 15 residues. V was clipped by 2 bases and J by 3 bases, with 13 bases between them. The TCR was taken from a young man who had mild COVID-19 (a few samples of this study predate the infection). Cell type and time point are not known. This rearrangement joins TRBV30 to TRBJ1-4; D unresolved. Source material: PBMCs or a T cell subset sorted from them (not recorded which). CDR3 sequence reads: CAWSIKGLANEKLFF. The CDR3 DNA reads TGTGCCTGGAGTATAAAGGGTCTGGCTAATGAAAAACTGTTTTTT.